These T cell receptor beta chains were read from a single sample in a study of vaccination and CD4 T cells after COVID-19. TCRdb ran MiXCR on the PCR reads and lists one entry per CDR3 protein. The profile shows 8,500 to 13,000 distinct CDR3 sequences, roughly 28% of them singletons. Antigen specificity for these receptors is unknown. Sequencing was done on a sample of CD4+ T cells from blood, cultured in vitro. These receptors all come from a human donor who had recovered from COVID-19. Both conserved end residues are trimmed from each CDR3. Each record gives: V gene, D gene, CDR3 protein. The D gene is left open where the match is weak.

TRBV28 . ASSPPLGATQPQH
TRBV27 . ASSLQGHWAPLH
TRBV20-1 TRBD2 SARDNGGRDTGELF
TRBV20-1 TRBD2 SAPYSGVKETQY
TRBV12-3/TRBV12-4 . ASSLGAGSETQY
TRBV5-1 . ASSFEQY
TRBV24-1 TRBD2 ATTPERGGLAEQF
TRBV19 . ASRRALGWDTEAF
TRBV27 TRBD1 ASSIRDSLYEQY
TRBV7-2 TRBD1 ASSWGTGAYEQY
TRBV7-2 . ASSLRSGPQPQH
TRBV28 . ASSDRIGYTNEQF
TRBV3-1 . ASSPPGEETQY
TRBV15 . ATSRERGHTDTQY
TRBV20-1 . SARDLEGLRYGYT
TRBV30 TRBD1 AWSRGDSIAKETQY
TRBV7-8 . ASSLGGGHEQF
TRBV20-1 . SASMGSQETQY
TRBV24-1 . ATSNGAGETQY
TRBV4-2 . ASSQEQLNTEAF
TRBV11-3 TRBD1 ASSSPGQGRNIQY
TRBV7-2 TRBD1 ASSLVWGQGGTEAF
TRBV6-1 TRBD1 ASSWTGGTDTQY
TRBV9 . ASSADARVGETQY
TRBV5-5 . ASSLADQGRQPQH
TRBV6-5 . ASSYSLGSPLH
TRBV12-5 . ASGLVGQATYEQY
TRBV5-1 TRBD2 ASSLASGRAREQY
TRBV2 TRBD2 ASSAGTSGYEQY
TRBV6-1 TRBD1 ASGRGTGVSYEQY
TRBV6-5 . ASSYGKRTEAF
TRBV6-2/TRBV6-3 . ASFALDADTQY
TRBV4-3 . ASSQDTGRDGYT
TRBV7-2 . ASTARSQSAYKQY
TRBV6-1 TRBD1 ASRTTGANTGELF
TRBV7-2 . ASSLSIGPPETQY
TRBV7-9 TRBD1 ASSFKTGLNTQY
TRBV6-5 . ASSYSKLGPYGYT
TRBV16 . ASSLNPGNTEAF
TRBV24-1 TRBD1 ATSEPGGRGSETQY
TRBV7-2 . ASSPEGTGELF
TRBV30 . AWARGHEQY
TRBV7-3 . ASSPSGANVLT
TRBV20-1 . SARETPNTEAF
TRBV7-6 TRBD1 ASSTGGGGANVLT
TRBV5-8 . ASSLWEITYEQY
TRBV2 . ASTESSYEQY
TRBV6-1 . ASSVTGGTEAF
TRBV20-1 TRBD1 SAKNRDRGLSIYGYT
TRBV7-2 TRBD1 ASSPDGTVNNEQF